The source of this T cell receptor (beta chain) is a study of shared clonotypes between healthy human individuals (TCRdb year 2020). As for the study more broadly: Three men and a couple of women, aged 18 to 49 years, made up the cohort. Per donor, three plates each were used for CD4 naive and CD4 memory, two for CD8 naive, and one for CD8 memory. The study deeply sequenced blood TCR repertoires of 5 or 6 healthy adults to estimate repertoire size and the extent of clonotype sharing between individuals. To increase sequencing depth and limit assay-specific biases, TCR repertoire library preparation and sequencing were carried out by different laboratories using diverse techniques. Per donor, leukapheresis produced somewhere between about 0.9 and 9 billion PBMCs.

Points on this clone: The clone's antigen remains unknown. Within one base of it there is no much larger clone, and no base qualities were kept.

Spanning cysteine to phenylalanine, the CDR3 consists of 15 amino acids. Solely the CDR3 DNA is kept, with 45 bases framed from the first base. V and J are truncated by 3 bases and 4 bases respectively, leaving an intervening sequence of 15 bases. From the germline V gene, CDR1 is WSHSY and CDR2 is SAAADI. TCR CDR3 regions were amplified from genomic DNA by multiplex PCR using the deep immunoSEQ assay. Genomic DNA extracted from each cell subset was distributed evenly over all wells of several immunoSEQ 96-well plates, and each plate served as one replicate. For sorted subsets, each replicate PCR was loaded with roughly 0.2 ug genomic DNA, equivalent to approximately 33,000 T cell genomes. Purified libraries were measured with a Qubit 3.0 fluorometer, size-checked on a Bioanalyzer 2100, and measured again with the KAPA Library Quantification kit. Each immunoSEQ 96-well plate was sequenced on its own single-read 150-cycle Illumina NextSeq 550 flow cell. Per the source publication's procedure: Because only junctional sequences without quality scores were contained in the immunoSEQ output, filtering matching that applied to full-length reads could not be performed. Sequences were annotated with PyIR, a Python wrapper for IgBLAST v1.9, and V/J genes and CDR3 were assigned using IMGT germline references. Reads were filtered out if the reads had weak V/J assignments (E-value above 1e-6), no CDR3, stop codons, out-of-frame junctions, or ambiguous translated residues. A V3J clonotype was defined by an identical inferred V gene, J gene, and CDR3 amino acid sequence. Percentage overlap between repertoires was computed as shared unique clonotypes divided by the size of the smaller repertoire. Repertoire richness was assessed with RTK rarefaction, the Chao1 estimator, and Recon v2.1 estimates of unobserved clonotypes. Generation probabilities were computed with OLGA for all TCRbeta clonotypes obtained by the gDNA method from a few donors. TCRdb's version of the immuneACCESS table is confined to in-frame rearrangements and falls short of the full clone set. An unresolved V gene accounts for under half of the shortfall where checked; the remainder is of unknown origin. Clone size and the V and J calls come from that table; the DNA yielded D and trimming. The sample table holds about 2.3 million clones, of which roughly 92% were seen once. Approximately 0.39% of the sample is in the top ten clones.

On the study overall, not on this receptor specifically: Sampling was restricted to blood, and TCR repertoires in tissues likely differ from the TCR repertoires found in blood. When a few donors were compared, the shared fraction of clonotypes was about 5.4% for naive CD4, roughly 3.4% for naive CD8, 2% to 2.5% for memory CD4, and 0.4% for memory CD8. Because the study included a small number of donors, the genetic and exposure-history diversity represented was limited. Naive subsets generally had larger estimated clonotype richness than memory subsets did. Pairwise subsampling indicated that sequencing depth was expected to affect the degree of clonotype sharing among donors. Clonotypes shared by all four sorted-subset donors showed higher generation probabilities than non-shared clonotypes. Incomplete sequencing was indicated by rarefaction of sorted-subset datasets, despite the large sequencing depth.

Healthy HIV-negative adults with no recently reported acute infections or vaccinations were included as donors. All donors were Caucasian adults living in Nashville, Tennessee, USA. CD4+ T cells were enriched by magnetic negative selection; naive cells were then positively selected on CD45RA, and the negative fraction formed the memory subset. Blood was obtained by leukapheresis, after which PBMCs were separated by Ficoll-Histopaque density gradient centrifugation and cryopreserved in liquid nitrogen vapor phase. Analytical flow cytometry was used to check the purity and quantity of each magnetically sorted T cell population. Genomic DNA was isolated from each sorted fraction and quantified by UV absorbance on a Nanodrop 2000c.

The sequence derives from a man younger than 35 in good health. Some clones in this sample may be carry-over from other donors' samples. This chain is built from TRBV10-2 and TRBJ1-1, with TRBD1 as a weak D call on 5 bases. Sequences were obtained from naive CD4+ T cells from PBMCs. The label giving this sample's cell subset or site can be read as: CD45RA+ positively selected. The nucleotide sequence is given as TGCGCCAGCAGTGACTGGGCAGGGATGGGCACTGAAGCTTTCTTT. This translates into CASSDWAGMGTEAFF.